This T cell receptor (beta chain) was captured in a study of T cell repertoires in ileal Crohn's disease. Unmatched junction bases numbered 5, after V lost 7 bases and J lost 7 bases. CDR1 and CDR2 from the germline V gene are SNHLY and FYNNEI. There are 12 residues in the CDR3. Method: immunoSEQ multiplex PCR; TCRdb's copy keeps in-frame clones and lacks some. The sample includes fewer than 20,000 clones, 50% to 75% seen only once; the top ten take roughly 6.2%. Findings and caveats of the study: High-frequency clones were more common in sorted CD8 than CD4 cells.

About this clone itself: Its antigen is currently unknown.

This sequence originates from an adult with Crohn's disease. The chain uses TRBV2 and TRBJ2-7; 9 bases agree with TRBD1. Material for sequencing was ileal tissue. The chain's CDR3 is CASIQGAGEQYF. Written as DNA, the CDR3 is TGTGCCAGCATACAGGGGGCTGGGGAGCAGTACTTC.